This TCR beta chain was sequenced for a study of blood T cell repertoires in COVID-19. Background on the study: T cells, B-cell-depleted T cells, or PBMCs provided the cDNA or gDNA that served as material.

Enrollees, about 18 to 90 years old, lived in some 24 US areas. Which cohort a participant joined came from the clinical history participants gave. All recovered Cohort 3 donors got two negative PCRs, got clearance, or saw symptom resolution. The CDR3 extends over 15 amino acids. Between the trimmed V and J ends, which lost 1 base and 2 bases, there was a span of 9 bases. The germline V gene has CDR1 LGHDT and CDR2 YNNKEL (reference sequence). Clones were sequenced by immunoSEQ multiplex PCR, and TCRdb holds only the in-frame ones, with some missing. This table has about 310,000 clones, 75% to 90% appearing once.

The chain employs TRBV3-1 (or the pseudogene TRBV3-2) and TRBJ2-1; tentatively, D is TRBD1 (5 bases). The sequence derives from a man aged 25 to 40 who had recovered from COVID-19. Material: PBMCs or T cells enriched from blood (not recorded which). DNA of the CDR3: TGTGCCAGCAGCCAAGGACAGCAGGCCTACAATGAGCAGTTCTTC. Its protein is CASSQGQQAYNEQFF.